What follows is one T cell receptor beta chain and its context. The germline V gene has CDR1 SGHVS and CDR2 FQNEAQ. This CDR3 contains 13 residues. Trimming left V 5 bases short and J 7 bases short, with 12 bases between. Study members were between about 18 and 89 years old and lived in 20 to 30 US regions. Participant reports of clinical history set cohort assignment. A case of COVID-19 had been met by exposed participants within 2 weeks before study entry. The sample belongs to a study of blood T cell repertoires in COVID-19. Original methodology: The assay estimated nucleated cells by amplifying reference gene primers. Libraries were prepared by immunoSEQ multiplex PCR; TCRdb keeps only in-frame clonotypes and omits some of them. V, J and clone size were drawn from that table, and D and trimming were deduced from the DNA. The table has some 400,000 clones, roughly nine tenths seen once.

V is TRBV7-8 and J is TRBJ1-5, with D perhaps TRBD1 (6 bases). The source is a woman between 40 and 55 years old who had been exposed to COVID-19. Sequencing was carried out using PBMCs or T cells enriched from blood (not recorded which). CDR3 amino acids: CASSTTGRQPQHF. In DNA form, the CDR3 reads TGTGCCAGCAGCACAACAGGGCGGCAGCCCCAGCATTTT.